A single TCR beta chain is shown here with its context. This record comes from a study of blood T cell repertoires in COVID-19. Germline V gene lookup returns CDR1 LGHDT and CDR2 YNNKEL (reference sequence). Trimming removed 7 bases from V and 1 base from J, with 13 bases in between. The CDR3 loop spans 14 amino acids. Profiled with immunoSEQ multiplex PCR; TCRdb holds only in-frame clones, not every one. The table records about 220,000 clones, 84% of them present only once. This chain joins TRBV3-1 (or the pseudogene TRBV3-2) and TRBJ2-5, with D perhaps TRBD1 (5 bases). This TCR came from a woman aged 25 to 39 who had recovered from COVID-19. Material for sequencing was peripheral blood. The CDR3 DNA is TGTGCCAGCACCCCAAGGACACTCCAAGAGACCCAGTACTTC. The encoded protein is CASTPRTLQETQYF.